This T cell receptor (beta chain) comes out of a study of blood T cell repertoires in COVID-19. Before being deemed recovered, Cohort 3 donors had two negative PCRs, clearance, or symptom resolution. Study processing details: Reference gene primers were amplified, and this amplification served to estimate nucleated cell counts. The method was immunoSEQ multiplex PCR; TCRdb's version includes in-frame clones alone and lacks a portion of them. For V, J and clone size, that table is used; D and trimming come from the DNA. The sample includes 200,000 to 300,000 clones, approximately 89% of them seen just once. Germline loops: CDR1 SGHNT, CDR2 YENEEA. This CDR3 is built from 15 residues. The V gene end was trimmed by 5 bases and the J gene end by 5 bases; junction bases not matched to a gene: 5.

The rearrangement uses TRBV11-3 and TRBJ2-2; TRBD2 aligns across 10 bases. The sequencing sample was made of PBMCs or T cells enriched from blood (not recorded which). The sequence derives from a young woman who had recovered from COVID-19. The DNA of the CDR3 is TGTGCCAGCAGCAGGCTAGCGGGAGAAACCGGGGAGCTGTTTTTT. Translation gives CASSRLAGETGELFF.